This TCR beta chain was sequenced in a study of T cells in Graves' hyperthyroidism and ophthalmopathy. The CDR3 is 13 residues long. Germline CDR1 is SSHAT and CDR2 is FNYEAQ (reference sequence). Among ophthalmopathy patients, the Clinical Activity Score reached at least 3, the NOSPECS grade reached at least 4, and duration remained under 3 months. Diagnostic decisions used clinical symptoms, serum thyroxine and TRAb, thyroid ultrasound and orbital computed tomography. Cells are PBMCs isolated from 10 ml of fresh blood. A word on this clonotype: Its antigen is not identified. The junction departs from germline at one end; a sequencing error may be responsible.

General observations from the study: Ophthalmopathy was model-predicted a median around seven months pre-onset.

Amplified TCR beta CDR3 regions derived from RNA transcripts. The study used the HTBI primer set for a first-round RT-PCR of the TCR CDR3. TCRdb reprocessed the multiplex PCR reads with MiXCR, giving one entry per CDR3 protein. This sample has about 300,000 distinct CDR3 sequences, with around 20% found just once. Sequenced material: blood. The clonotype comes from a man in his forties or fifties with Graves' ophthalmopathy. The V and J genes are TRBV7-7 and TRBJ1-3; a weak D match, TRBD1 (5 bases). CDR3 protein: CASSPSGGNTIYF. The CDR3 nucleotides read TGTGCTAGCAGCCCCTCAGGGGGAAACACCATATATTTT.